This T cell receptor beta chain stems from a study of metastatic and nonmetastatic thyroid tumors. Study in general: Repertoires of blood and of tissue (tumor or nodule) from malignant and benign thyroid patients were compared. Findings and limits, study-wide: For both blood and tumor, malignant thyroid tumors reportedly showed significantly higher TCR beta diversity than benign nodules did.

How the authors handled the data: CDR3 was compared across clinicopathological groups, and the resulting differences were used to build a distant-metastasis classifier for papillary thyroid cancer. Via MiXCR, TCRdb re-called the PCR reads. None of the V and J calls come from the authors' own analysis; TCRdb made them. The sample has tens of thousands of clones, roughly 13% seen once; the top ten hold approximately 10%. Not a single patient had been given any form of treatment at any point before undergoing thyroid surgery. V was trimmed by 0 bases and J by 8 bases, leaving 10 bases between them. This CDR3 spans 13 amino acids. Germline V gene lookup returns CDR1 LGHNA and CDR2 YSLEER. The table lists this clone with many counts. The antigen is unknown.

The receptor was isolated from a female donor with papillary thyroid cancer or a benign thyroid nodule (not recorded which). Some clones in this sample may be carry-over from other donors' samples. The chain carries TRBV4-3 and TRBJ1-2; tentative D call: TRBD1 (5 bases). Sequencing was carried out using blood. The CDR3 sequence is CASSQDGAAGYTF. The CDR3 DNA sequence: TGCGCCAGCAGCCAAGATGGGGCAGCGGGCTACACCTTC.